This T cell receptor beta chain was retrieved from a study of blood T cells in healthy people across ages. A second 7 to 11 cycle PCR used barcoded and J-beta primers. TCRdb reprocessed the 5' RACE reads with MiXCR, giving one entry per CDR3 protein. Counted here are roughly 2 million distinct CDR3 sequences, roughly 49% occurring once; the ten biggest clones make up less than 2.5%. The CDR3 has 13 residues. Germline CDR1 and CDR2: SGHNT and YYREEE (reference sequence). V dropped 5 bases and J dropped 7 bases, with 13 bases sitting between them. Overall study results and limits: The unsorted PBMCs prevented any conclusive comparison of naive versus antigen-experienced cells.

The study isolated at least 6.5 million PBMCs from each sample. Each sample yielded at least 6 micrograms of PBMC total RNA. This clonotype was picked up one time. Its specificity is unknown. Sequenced input: blood. The sequence came from a middle-aged woman in good health. The chain couples TRBV5-4 to TRBJ2-1; TRBD2 might be the D (6 bases). CDR3 loop: CASSGTAPNEQFF. The CDR3 DNA follows: TGTGCCAGCAGTGGGACTGCACCTAATGAGCAGTTCTTC.